This TCR beta chain was sequenced during a study of cytomegalovirus exposure and HLA in healthy donors. This CDR3 spans 16 amino acids. Trimming cost V 8 bases and J 2 bases; bases outside gene matches: 7. The germline gives CDR1 SNHLY, CDR2 FYNNEI. PCR employed 60 Vbeta and 13 Jbeta primers. The protocol was immunoSEQ multiplex PCR, while the TCRdb copy is restricted to in-frame clones and leaves out a portion. Among 150,000 to 170,000 clones listed, around 84% were seen once. The source material was PBMCs. The genes are TRBV2 and TRBJ2-1; TRBD2 matches 12 bases. The sequence derives from a middle-aged woman in good health and CMV-seropositive. The CDR3 loop is CASSRLAGEPYNEQFF. The CDR3 nucleotides are TGTGCCAGCTCTAGACTAGCGGGAGAACCCTACAATGAGCAGTTCTTC.